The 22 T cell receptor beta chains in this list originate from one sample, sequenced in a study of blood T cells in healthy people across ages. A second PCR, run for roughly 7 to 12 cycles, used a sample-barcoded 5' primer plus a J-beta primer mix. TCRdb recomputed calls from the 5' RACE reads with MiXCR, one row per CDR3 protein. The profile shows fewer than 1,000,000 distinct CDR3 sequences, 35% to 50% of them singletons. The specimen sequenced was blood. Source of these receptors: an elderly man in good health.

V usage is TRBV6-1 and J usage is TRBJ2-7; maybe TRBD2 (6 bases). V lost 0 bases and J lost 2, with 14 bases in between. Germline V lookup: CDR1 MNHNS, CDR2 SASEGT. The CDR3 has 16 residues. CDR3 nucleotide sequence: TGTGCCAGCAGTGAAGCGCGCGGGGTTTCCACCTACGAGCAGTACTTC. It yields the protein CASSEARGVSTYEQYF.

CDR3 region: CASSLFYTNYEQYF. The DNA of the CDR3 is TGTGCCAGCAGCCTCTTCTATACCAACTACGAGCAGTACTTC. V and J are TRBV14 and TRBJ2-7, with D uncertain. The length of the CDR3 is 14 residues. CDR1 and CDR2 from the germline V gene are SGHDN and FVKESK. Trimming pared 4 bases from V and 3 bases from J, leaving 13 bases between.

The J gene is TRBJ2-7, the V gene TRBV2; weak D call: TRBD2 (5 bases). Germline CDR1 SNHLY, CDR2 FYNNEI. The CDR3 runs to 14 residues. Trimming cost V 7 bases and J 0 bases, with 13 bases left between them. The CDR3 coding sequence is TGTGCCAGCATGGAGGCGGGCAGCTCCTACGAGCAGTACTTC. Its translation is CASMEAGSSYEQYF.

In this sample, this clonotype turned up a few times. The CDR3 sequence is CASSSRWGGYEQYF. CDR3 nucleotide sequence: TGTGCCAGCAGTTCGCGTTGGGGAGGCTACGAGCAGTACTTC. This rearrangement joins TRBV27 to TRBJ2-7; possible D gene TRBD2, 6 bases. V shed 4 bases and J shed 3 bases, with 13 bases lying between them. The germline CDR1 and CDR2 sequences are MNHEY and SMNVEV (reference sequence). This CDR3 is built from 14 residues.

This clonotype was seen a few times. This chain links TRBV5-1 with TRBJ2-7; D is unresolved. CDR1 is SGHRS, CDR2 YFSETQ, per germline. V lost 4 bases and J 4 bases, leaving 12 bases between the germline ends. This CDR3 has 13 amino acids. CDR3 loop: CASSPNQIYEQYF. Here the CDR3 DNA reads TGCGCCAGCAGCCCCAACCAGATATACGAGCAGTACTTC.

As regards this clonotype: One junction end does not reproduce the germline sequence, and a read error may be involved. DNA of the CDR3: TGCGGTGCCCCTGGACTAGCTGGAACAGATACGCAGCATTTT. Protein sequence: CGAPGLAGTDTQHF. V gene TRBV20-1 combines with J gene TRBJ2-3; no reliable D call. The J call may be mistaken, given a closer DNA end match to TRBJ1-5. The CDR3 is made up of 14 amino acids. CDR1 is DFQATT, CDR2 SNEGSKA, per germline (reference sequence).

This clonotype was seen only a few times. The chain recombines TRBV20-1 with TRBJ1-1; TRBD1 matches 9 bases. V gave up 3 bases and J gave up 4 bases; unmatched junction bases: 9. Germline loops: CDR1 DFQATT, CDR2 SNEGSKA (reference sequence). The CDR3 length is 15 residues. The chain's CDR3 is CSASLIGQGSTEAFF. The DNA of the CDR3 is TGCAGTGCTAGTCTGATTGGACAGGGGAGCACTGAAGCTTTCTTT.

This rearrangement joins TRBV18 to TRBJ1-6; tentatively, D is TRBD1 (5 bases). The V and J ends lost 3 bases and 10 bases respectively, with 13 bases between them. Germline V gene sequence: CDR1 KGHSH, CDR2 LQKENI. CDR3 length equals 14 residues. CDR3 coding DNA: TGTGCCAGCTCACCCGACAGTTTACGATCACCCCTCCACTTT. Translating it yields CASSPDSLRSPLHF.

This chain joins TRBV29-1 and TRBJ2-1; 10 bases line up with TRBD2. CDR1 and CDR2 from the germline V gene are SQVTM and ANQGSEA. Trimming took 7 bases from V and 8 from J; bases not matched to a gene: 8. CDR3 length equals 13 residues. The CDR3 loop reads CSAGLAASDEQFF. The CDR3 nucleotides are TGCAGCGCAGGACTAGCGGCCAGCGATGAGCAGTTCTTC.

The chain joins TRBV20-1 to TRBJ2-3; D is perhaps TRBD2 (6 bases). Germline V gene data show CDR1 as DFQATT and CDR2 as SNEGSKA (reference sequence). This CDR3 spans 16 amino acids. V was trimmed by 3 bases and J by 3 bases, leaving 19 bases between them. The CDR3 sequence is CSARTLAGSTTDTQYF. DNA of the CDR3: TGCAGTGCTAGGACGCTAGCCGGGAGTACGACAGATACGCAGTATTTT.

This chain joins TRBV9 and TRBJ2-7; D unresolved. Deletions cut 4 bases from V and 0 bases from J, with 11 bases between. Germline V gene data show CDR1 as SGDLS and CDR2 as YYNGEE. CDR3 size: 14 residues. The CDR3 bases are TGTGCCAGCAGCCCCCGGACCTACTCCTACGAGCAGTACTTC. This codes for CASSPRTYSYEQYF.

CDR3 sequence (DNA): TGCAGCGTTGAAGCCCTCTTAGGGGAGACCCAGTTCTTC. This codes for CSVEALLGETQFF. This chain connects TRBV29-1 to TRBJ2-1; D tentatively reads TRBD1 or TRBD2 (5 bases each). Germline lookup yields CDR1 SQVTM and CDR2 ANQGSEA. This CDR3 has 13 residues. V was pared by 1 base and J by 13 bases, with 17 bases between.

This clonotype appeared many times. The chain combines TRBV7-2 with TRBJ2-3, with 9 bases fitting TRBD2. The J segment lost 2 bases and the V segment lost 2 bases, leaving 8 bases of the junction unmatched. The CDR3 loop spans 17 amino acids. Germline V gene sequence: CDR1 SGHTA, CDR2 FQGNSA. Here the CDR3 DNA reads TGTGCCAGCAGCTTAATCGGGCTAGCGGGAAACACAGATACGCAGTATTTT. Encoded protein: CASSLIGLAGNTDTQYF.

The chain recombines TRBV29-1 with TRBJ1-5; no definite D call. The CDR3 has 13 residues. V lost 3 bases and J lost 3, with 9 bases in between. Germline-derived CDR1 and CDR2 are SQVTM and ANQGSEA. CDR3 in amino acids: CSVDVGDNQPQHF. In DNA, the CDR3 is TGCAGCGTTGATGTGGGAGACAATCAGCCCCAGCATTTT.

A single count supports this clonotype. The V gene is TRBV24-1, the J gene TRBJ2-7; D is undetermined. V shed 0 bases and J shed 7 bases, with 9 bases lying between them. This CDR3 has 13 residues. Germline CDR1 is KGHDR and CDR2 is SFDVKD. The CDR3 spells CATSDLQHDEQYF. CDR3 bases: TGTGCCACCAGTGATTTGCAGCATGATGAGCAGTACTTC.

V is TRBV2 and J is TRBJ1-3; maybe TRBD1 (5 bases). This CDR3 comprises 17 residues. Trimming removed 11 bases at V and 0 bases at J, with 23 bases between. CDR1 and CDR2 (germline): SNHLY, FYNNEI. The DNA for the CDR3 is TGTGCCGGGAGTTTGGGCCCCGGGGCAAGCTCTGGAAACACCATATATTTT. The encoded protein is CAGSLGPGASSGNTIYF.

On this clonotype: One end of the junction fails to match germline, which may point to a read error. The DNA of the CDR3 is TGTGTCAGCAGCCAAGCAGGGGAGACCCAGTACTTC. Translating it yields CVSSQAGETQYF. V usage is TRBV7-8 and J usage is TRBJ2-5, with D possibly TRBD1 on 5 matching bases. The CDR3 is 12 residues long. From germline, CDR1 is SGHVS and CDR2 FQNEAQ. Using reference TRBV7-8 and TRBJ2-5 for the parts outside the CDR3, the full variable domain is GAGVSQSPRYKVAKRGQDVALRCDPISGHVSLFWYQQALGQGPEFLTYFQNEAQLDKSGLPSDRFFAERPEGSVSTLKIQRTQQEDSAVYLCVSSQAGETQYFGPGTRLLVL.

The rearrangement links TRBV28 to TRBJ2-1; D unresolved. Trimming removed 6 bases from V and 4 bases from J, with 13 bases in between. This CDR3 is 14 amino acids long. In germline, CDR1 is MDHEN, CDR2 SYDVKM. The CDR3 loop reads CASSPQVRYNEQFF. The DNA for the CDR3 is TGTGCCAGCAGCCCCCAAGTACGATACAATGAGCAGTTCTTC. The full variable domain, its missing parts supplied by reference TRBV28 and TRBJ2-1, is DVKVTQSSRYLVKRTGEKVFLECVQDMDHENMFWYRQDPGLGLRLIYFSYDVKMKEKGDIPEGYSVSREKKERFSLILESASTNQTSMYLCASSPQVRYNEQFFGPGTRLTVL.

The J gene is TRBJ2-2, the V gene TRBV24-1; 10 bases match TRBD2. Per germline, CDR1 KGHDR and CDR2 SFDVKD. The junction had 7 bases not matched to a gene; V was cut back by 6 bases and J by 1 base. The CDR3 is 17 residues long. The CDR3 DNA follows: TGTGCCACCAGTTTGGCAACTAGCGGGGTGAACACCGGGGAGCTGTTTTTT. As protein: CATSLATSGVNTGELFF.

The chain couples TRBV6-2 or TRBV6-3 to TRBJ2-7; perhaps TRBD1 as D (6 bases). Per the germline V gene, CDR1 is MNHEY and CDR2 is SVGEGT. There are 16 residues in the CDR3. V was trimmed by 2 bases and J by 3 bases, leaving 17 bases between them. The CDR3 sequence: CASSYPRTGQVYEQYF. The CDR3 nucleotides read TGTGCCAGCAGTTACCCGCGTACAGGGCAAGTCTACGAGCAGTACTTC.

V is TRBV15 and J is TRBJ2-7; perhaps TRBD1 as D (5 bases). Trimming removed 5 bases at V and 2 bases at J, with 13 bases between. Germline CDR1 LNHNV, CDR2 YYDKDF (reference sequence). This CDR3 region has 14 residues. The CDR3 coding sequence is TGTGCCACCAGCGGCCGACAGTCCGCCTACGAGCAGTACTTC. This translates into CATSGRQSAYEQYF.

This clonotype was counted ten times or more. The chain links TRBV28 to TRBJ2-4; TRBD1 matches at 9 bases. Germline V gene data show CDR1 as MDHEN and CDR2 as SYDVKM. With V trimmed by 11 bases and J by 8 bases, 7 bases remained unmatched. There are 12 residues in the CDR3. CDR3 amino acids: CAVKDRGDIQYF. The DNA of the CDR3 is TGTGCCGTTAAAGACAGGGGGGACATTCAGTACTTC.